These 10 T cell receptor beta chains share one sample of origin, sequenced in a study of blood T cells in healthy people across ages (dated by TCRdb to between 2014 and 2016). Receptors were amplified or captured by 5' RACE. Reads for this sample came from an Illumina HiSeq 2500. A second roughly 7 to 11 cycle PCR used a sample-barcoded 5' primer and a J-beta primer mix. Using fastp trimming at Q25 and MiXCR clonotype assembly, TCRdb reanalyzed the public sequencing data and kept in-frame beta chains. A single entry per CDR3 protein holds the most common genes and DNA from its merged rows. Counted in this sample were about 700,000 distinct CDR3 sequences; about 30% of them appeared once. The leading ten clones occupy 15% to 19% of the sample. Sequencing used blood. The receptors originated from a woman older than 75 in good health. Donor details come from another sample of the same person, matched by shared clones.

This clonotype has a single count. The chain joins TRBV11-2 to TRBJ2-5; a possible D gene is TRBD1 (6 bases). V was cut by 2 bases and J by 2 bases, with 12 bases left in between. The length of the CDR3 is 15 residues. The germline V gene has CDR1 SGHAT and CDR2 FQNNGV. The DNA of the CDR3 is TGTGCCAGCAGCTTACCGTACAGGGTTCAAGAGACCCAGTACTTC. Its translation: CASSLPYRVQETQYF.

This rearrangement joins TRBV7-2 to TRBJ1-4; D gene uncertain. V was trimmed by 8 bases and J by 0 bases, leaving 10 bases between them. Per the germline V gene, CDR1 is SGHTA and CDR2 is FQGNSA. CDR3 length: 14 amino acids. The CDR3 reads CASAQTATNEKLFF. The CDR3 DNA reads as TGTGCCAGCGCACAGACTGCAACTAATGAAAAACTGTTTTTT.

V gene TRBV27 combines with J gene TRBJ1-1; no clear D gene. Per the germline V gene, CDR1 is MNHEY and CDR2 is SMNVEV (reference sequence). The CDR3 totals 12 residues. V was trimmed by 5 bases and J by 4 bases, leaving 8 bases between them. The CDR3 DNA is TGTGCCAGCAGTACCATCGGCACTGAAGCTTTCTTT. Its translation is CASSTIGTEAFF.

This clonotype was counted between two and nine times. This may be a read error: a much more frequent sequence differs by one nucleotide. This chain joins TRBV6-2 or TRBV6-3 and TRBJ2-7, with D possibly being TRBD2 (5 bases). Germline CDR1 reads MNHEY; CDR2 reads SVGEGT. The CDR3 runs 14 residues. Trimming took 6 bases from V and 2 from J, leaving 14 bases between them. As DNA, the CDR3 is TGTGCCAGCAGGCCCCTGGACTTCCCCTACGAGCAGTACTTC. Amino acids: CASRPLDFPYEQYF.

The chain has TRBV4-1 and TRBJ2-2, with no clear D. The length of the CDR3 is 15 residues. The germline V and J ends were trimmed by 3 bases and 2 bases, with 10 bases remaining between them. Germline values: CDR1 MGHRA, CDR2 YSYEKL. CDR3 sequence (DNA): TGCGCCAGCAGCCACCGAAGGGTAAACACCGGGGAGCTGTTTTTT. This translates into CASSHRRVNTGELFF.

This clonotype was recorded at least ten times. CDR3 DNA: TGTGCCAGCAGCTTAGGATCCACACGGCCAACTAATGAAAAACTGTTTTTT. It translates to CASSLGSTRPTNEKLFF. The rearrangement joins TRBV7-9 to TRBJ1-4; D unclear. The CDR3 extends over 17 amino acids. V lost 1 base to trimming and J lost 0 bases, with 12 bases between them. Looked up from germline, CDR1 is SEHNR and CDR2 is FQNEAQ (reference sequence).

This clonotype has a count of ten or more. The chain has TRBV20-1 and TRBJ2-7, with D possibly TRBD2 on 6 matching bases. CDR1 and CDR2 (germline): DFQATT, SNEGSKA (reference sequence). The CDR3 length is 16 residues. V lost 1 base and J 6 bases, leaving 22 bases between the germline ends. The CDR3 here is CSARVKGGLPSPEQYF. CDR3 nucleotides: TGCAGTGCTAGAGTTAAGGGAGGACTTCCCTCCCCCGAGCAGTACTTC.

With regard to this clonotype: This may arise from a read error, as a much more abundant clone is one base away. The V gene is TRBV24-1, the J gene TRBJ2-1; D gene unclear. Trimming removed 5 bases from V and 13 bases from J, with 23 bases in between. Germline V gene data show CDR1 as KGHDR and CDR2 as SFDVKD. The CDR3 covers 15 residues. The CDR3 region is CATSVSAITVETQFF. The DNA of the CDR3 is TGTGCCACCAGTGTCTCGGCGATTACCGTGGAGACCCAGTTCTTC.

The V call is TRBV3-1, the J call TRBJ2-1, with a tentative D call TRBD1 (7 bases). This CDR3 is 15 amino acids long. Trimming left V 1 base short and J 5 bases short, with 12 bases between. Looked up from germline, CDR1 is LGHDT and CDR2 is YNNKEL (reference sequence). DNA for the CDR3: TGTGCCAGCAGCCAAGGGGGGGACAGACACAATGAGCAGTTCTTC. Amino acid sequence: CASSQGGDRHNEQFF.

As regards this clonotype: One junction end disagrees with the germline gene, perhaps due to a read error. The genes are TRBV12-3 or TRBV12-4 and TRBJ2-5, with D unresolved. The CDR3 has 15 residues. The DNA for the CDR3 is TGTGCCAGCACCCATAAGGCAGTCAGAGAAGAGGCCCAGTACTTC. Its translation: CASTHKAVREEAQYF.